The entry that follows covers one TCR beta chain sequence. Its antigen is unidentified. The data were obtained in a study of T cell responses to AZD1222 COVID-19 vaccine. Overall study findings and caveats: Nearly half of the spike-specific TCRs reportedly recognize variant regions that carry no mutations. Samples come after the peak T cell response, not at day 14. Vaccine-associated CD4 TCRs ranged over spike, dominating at 160-218 and 743-854. The donors showed a predominance of white British ancestry and of females, with possible underestimation of clonal diversity.

Some clones are missing from TCRdb's copy, which holds only in-frame ones; the method was immunoSEQ multiplex PCR. Found here are over 95,000 clones, roughly nine tenths of them singletons; the top ten hold 4% to 5%. CDR1 is LGHDT, CDR2 YNNKEL, per germline (reference sequence). Germline trimming cut 2 bases from V and 4 bases from J; bases unmatched to any gene: 11. The CDR3 is 17 residues long. The clonotype was recovered from an adult in good health. The sequencing here drew on peripheral blood, taken on day 0 of AZD1222 vaccination. This chain connects TRBV3-1 (or the pseudogene TRBV3-2) to TRBJ1-3; 7 positions agree with TRBD1. CDR3 sequence: CASSQYSGGQNGNTIYF. The CDR3 DNA reads as TGTGCCAGCAGCCAATACTCGGGGGGACAGAACGGAAACACCATATATTTT.